The T cell receptor (beta chain) described here comes from a study of cytotoxic CD8 clonotypes in ibrutinib-treated CLL. Findings of the study overall: In comparison with age-matched healthy donors, baseline clonality was higher and tracked circulating CD8+ T-cell counts. With treatment, public clonotypes, which were uncommon, either contracted or remained stable.

This clone has only one observation. Its target is unknown. Researchers set a sequencing depth target of 1 in 200,000 to 1 in 1 million T cells. The data were produced by immunoSEQ multiplex PCR, yet TCRdb's version contains in-frame clones alone and is incomplete. This repertoire shows 150,000 to 200,000 clones, more than 65% found once; its top ten account for around 2%. TCR beta libraries used around 2 micrograms of DNA from cryopreserved PBMCs. V shed 4 bases and J 11 bases; nucleotides not matched to a gene: 8. The germline V gene encodes CDR1 MDHEN and CDR2 SYDVKM. The CDR3 consists of 14 residues.

V and J are TRBV28 and TRBJ1-4; 9 nucleotides align to TRBD1. The clonotype was recovered from a human donor with chronic lymphocytic leukemia. Source: PBMCs, taken after 12 months of ibrutinib treatment. This chain's CDR3 is CASSSPQGAMKLFF. CDR3 nucleotide sequence: TGTGCCAGCAGTTCCCCACAGGGGGCGATGAAACTGTTTTTT.